The rows below give T cell receptor beta chains drawn from one sample of a study of cytomegalovirus exposure and HLA in healthy donors. Assay: immunoSEQ multiplex PCR; the TCRdb copy retains only in-frame clones and omits some. This sample has roughly 100,000 clones; approximately 80% occur once, and the top ten carry around 5%. Sequencing was performed on PBMCs. The receptors come from a young man in good health and CMV-seropositive. Both conserved end residues are part of each CDR3.

CDR3aa	v_gene	j_gene
CASRGGWETQYF	TRBV6-5	TRBJ2-5
CASSLGQGGTEAFF	TRBV5-1	TRBJ1-1
CASSVADSLQETQYF	TRBV9	TRBJ2-5
CASSKARQGIMNTEAFF	TRBV19	TRBJ1-1
CASRGEGQGRAEAFF	TRBV6-1	TRBJ1-1
CASSLQGPGSGAFF	TRBV5-8	TRBJ1-1
CASSQGLGLILTQYF	TRBV7-7	TRBJ2-5
CASSPADREEYGYTF	TRBV18	TRBJ1-2
CASSSGTSGTSSYNEQFF	TRBV5-4	TRBJ2-1
CAWMASGSIVYEQYF	TRBV30	TRBJ2-7
CASSLVPGGSNQPQHF	TRBV5-1	TRBJ1-5
CSARTNGGYTF	TRBV29-1	TRBJ1-2
CSPMEGTTTVPF	TRBV29-1	TRBJ2-4
CASSPSLWSFSSGNTIYF	TRBV5-5	TRBJ1-3
CSVVDRSSYNSPLHF	TRBV29-1	TRBJ1-6
CASSHPYEKLFF	TRBV4-1	TRBJ1-4
CAISEAGGYGELFF	TRBV10-3	TRBJ2-2
CASSTRYRGQAYEQYF	TRBV13	TRBJ2-7
CASRGGPGTYGYTF	TRBV2	TRBJ1-2
CAITSDRVFNEQFF	TRBV10-3	TRBJ2-1
CASSPEGLSTDTQYF	TRBV5-6	TRBJ2-3
CASSEAQGSQPQHF	TRBV6-1	TRBJ1-5
CASSFQGARADTQYF	TRBV5-6	TRBJ2-3
CASSKVERGLSYNEQFF	TRBV21-1	TRBJ2-1
CASSQVSGGSQPQHF	TRBV4-1	TRBJ1-5
CASSFRFRTGGYGYTF	TRBV28	TRBJ1-2
CASSPTGWEQFF	TRBV7-6	TRBJ2-1
CASSPHYEQYF	TRBV11-2	TRBJ2-7
CASSPPGQGDHEQFF	TRBV7-9	TRBJ2-1
CAWSGRNTGELFF	TRBV30	TRBJ2-2
CASSPGQGALNEQYF	TRBV18	TRBJ2-7
CASSLPTSGGTGELFF	TRBV6-5	TRBJ2-2
CASSPKRTGGSGELFF	TRBV19	TRBJ2-2
CASSGWTRRSTDTQYF	TRBV7-2	TRBJ2-3
CSAGSGEGEQFF	TRBV29-1	TRBJ2-1
CASRTGAESNQPQHF	TRBV6-5	TRBJ1-5
CASRIENRNTEAFF	TRBV6-5	TRBJ1-1
CASSDPGQGASEQYF	TRBV5-5	TRBJ2-7
CSANRENYEQYF	TRBV29-1	TRBJ2-7
CASRPGTGELFF	TRBV6-5	TRBJ2-2
CASMAVANTGELFF	TRBV7-8	TRBJ2-2
CASSSTTGPQTEAFF	TRBV5-4	TRBJ1-1
CASSPRQGIFNEQYF	TRBV19	TRBJ2-7
CASSPPSTDTQYF	TRBV14	TRBJ2-3
CSVGAAAGEPQHF	TRBV29-1	TRBJ1-5
CASSPRFGLNNEQFF	TRBV19	TRBJ2-1
CASSIDVAGAPDTQYF	TRBV7-2	TRBJ2-3
CASSYVRGQINQPQHF	TRBV7-8	TRBJ1-5
CASSSLRDYEQYF	TRBV11-1	TRBJ2-7
CASSQGNTEAFF	TRBV27	TRBJ1-1
CASGRGENIQYF	TRBV10-2	TRBJ2-4
CASSIVTGTEAFF	TRBV19	TRBJ1-1
CASTNNPMAGSNYGYTF	TRBV5-5	TRBJ1-2
CASSLEGRTDTQYF	TRBV5-6	TRBJ2-3
CASSALAGVYNEQFF	TRBV5-1	TRBJ2-1